This T cell receptor beta chain was captured in a study of control samples from healthy donors and cancer patients. Using immunoSEQ multiplex PCR, the repertoire was profiled, and TCRdb retains in-frame clones only, with some absent. The profile shows 150,000 to 160,000 clones, over 85% of them singletons. Sequenced material: blood. This clonotype was obtained from a man aged 45-65 years in good health.

The CDR3 here is CASSLVPLGGGGNEQFF. In nucleotides, the CDR3 is TGTGCCAGCAGCTTAGTGCCGTTAGGGGGCGGGGGAAATGAGCAGTTCTTC. This sequence joins TRBV11-2 and TRBJ2-1; D tentatively fits TRBD1 or TRBD2 (7 bases each). The length of the CDR3 is 17 residues. V was shortened by 1 base and J by 7 bases, with 20 bases between the two germline ends. Germline V gene data show CDR1 as SGHAT and CDR2 as FQNNGV.